The 11 T cell receptor beta chains below all came from one sample that was sequenced in a study of cytomegalovirus exposure and HLA in healthy donors. The primer mix had 60 Vbeta and 13 Jbeta primers. Sequencing was performed with immunoSEQ multiplex PCR; in TCRdb, only in-frame clones are kept and a portion is missing. The table lists more than 95,000 clones, around 75% of them singletons, with 7.5% to 9.5% in the top ten. The source material was PBMCs. These receptors were collected from a woman in her forties or fifties in good health and CMV-seropositive.

The V gene is TRBV4-1, the J gene TRBJ1-1; tentatively, D is TRBD1 (6 bases). Looked up from germline, CDR1 is MGHRA and CDR2 is YSYEKL. V was cut by 2 bases and J by 4 bases, with 14 bases left in between. The CDR3 has 15 amino acids. The CDR3 loop is CASSQPTGRRTEAFF. DNA of the CDR3: TGCGCCAGCAGCCAACCGACAGGAAGGCGCACTGAAGCTTTCTTT.

In this sample, this clone turned up a few times. This chain joins TRBV4-3 and TRBJ1-2; tentative D call: TRBD1 (5 bases). The germline V gene encodes CDR1 LGHNA and CDR2 YSLEER. The CDR3 spans 15 residues. V lost 0 bases, J lost 4 bases, and 12 bases lay in between. The CDR3 here is CASSQDRGSRYGYTF. For the CDR3, the DNA is TGCGCCAGCAGCCAAGATCGGGGGTCTCGCTATGGCTACACCTTC.

This chain connects TRBV5-1 to TRBJ1-5; tentative D call: TRBD1 (6 bases). Germline V gene sequence: CDR1 SGHRS, CDR2 YFSETQ. The CDR3 consists of 15 residues. V was trimmed by 0 bases and J by 2 bases, leaving 9 bases between them. The CDR3 here is CASSLDSGGNQPQHF. DNA of the CDR3: TGCGCCAGCAGCTTGGATTCAGGGGGCAATCAGCCCCAGCATTTT.

V is TRBV29-1 and J is TRBJ2-7; 8 nucleotides line up with TRBD2. The J segment lost 0 bases and the V segment lost 7 bases, leaving 5 bases of the junction unmatched. Germline CDR1 and CDR2: SQVTM and ANQGSEA. This CDR3 is built from 13 residues. The CDR3 region has the DNA TGCAGCGCCGGGGGGGACTACTCCTACGAGCAGTACTTC. Encoded protein: CSAGGDYSYEQYF.

This clone turned up a few times. The chain links TRBV7-3 to TRBJ2-2, with 11 bases that match TRBD2. The CDR3 runs 17 residues. Per germline, CDR1 SGHTA and CDR2 FQGTGA. J was trimmed by 5 bases and V by 4 bases; bases with no gene match: 9. CDR3 protein: CASSSVSGRARTGELFF. CDR3 coding DNA: TGTGCCAGCAGCTCGGTTAGCGGGAGGGCCCGAACCGGGGAGCTGTTTTTT.

The rearrangement uses TRBV27 and TRBJ1-4; perhaps TRBD1 as D (5 bases). The germline V gene encodes CDR1 MNHEY and CDR2 SMNVEV (reference sequence). This CDR3 has 16 amino acids. Trimming left V 6 bases short and J 8 bases short, with 22 bases between. CDR3 sequence: CASSPVPGAGGEKLFF. CDR3 in DNA: TGTGCCAGCAGCCCGGTGCCCGGGGCCGGGGGAGAAAAACTGTTTTTT.

The rearrangement links TRBV9 to TRBJ2-1, with 7 bases matching TRBD2. CDR1 and CDR2 (germline): SGDLS, YYNGEE. This CDR3 contains 13 residues. J gave up 10 bases and V 2 bases, and 6 bases lay outside the gene matches. The CDR3 nucleotides are TGTGCCAGCAGCGTGAGGGGAGGGGCAGAGCAGTTCTTC. Amino acid sequence: CASSVRGGAEQFF.

This sequence joins TRBV2 and TRBJ2-3; TRBD2 matches at 8 bases. Unmatched junction bases numbered 9, after V lost 8 bases and J lost 2 bases. The CDR3 contains 15 residues. Germline V gives CDR1 SNHLY, CDR2 FYNNEI. CDR3 DNA sequence: TGTGCCAGCGTGGGACGGGGGGGGGCCACAGATACGCAGTATTTT. It codes for CASVGRGGATDTQYF.

The genes are TRBV19 and TRBJ2-7; 9 bases are a match to TRBD1. The CDR3 loop spans 15 amino acids. Germline V CDR1 and CDR2: LNHDA, SQIVND (reference sequence). Trimming cost V 5 bases and J 2 bases; bases outside gene matches: 7. The CDR3 nucleotides are TGTGCCAGTAGTCAACTGACAGGGGGGACCTACGAGCAGTACTTC. This sequence encodes CASSQLTGGTYEQYF.

This sequence joins TRBV7-9 and TRBJ1-2; D is uncertain. The CDR3 sequence is 14 residues long. CDR1 is SEHNR, CDR2 FQNEAQ, per germline (reference sequence). V lost 1 base to trimming and J lost 4 bases, with 10 bases between them. This chain's CDR3 is CASSLELTSYGYTF. The CDR3 DNA follows: TGTGCCAGCAGCTTAGAGCTGACTAGCTATGGCTACACCTTC.

The chain couples TRBV7-3 to TRBJ2-6; D is uncertain. The CDR3 is made up of 15 amino acids. V shed 5 bases and J shed 2 bases, with 10 bases lying between them. CDR1 and CDR2 from the germline V gene are SGHTA and FQGTGA. CDR3 protein: CASSQQIAGANVLTF. CDR3 in DNA: TGTGCCAGCAGCCAACAGATAGCTGGGGCCAACGTCCTGACTTTC.